These 12 T cell receptor beta chains were sequenced from one sample in a study of PD-1 blockade in classical Hodgkin lymphoma. Time point here: cycle 4 day 1 (C4D1), after more than five weeks of nivolumab. Every patient was affected by relapse after autologous stem cell transplantation, while exposure to brentuximab vedotin was not uniform. With magnetic negative selection, CD4+ T cells were purified from PBMCs that had been thawed. Only in-frame clones appear in the TCRdb table, and some are missing; sequencing was by immunoSEQ multiplex PCR. The data contain roughly 30,000 clones, around 84% of them singletons. The sample here was CD4+ T cells from blood, taken before the fourth cycle of nivolumab. The receptors shown here come from a human donor with classical Hodgkin lymphoma.

The rearrangement joins TRBV18 to TRBJ2-5; no clear D gene. Trimming cost V 1 base and J 4 bases, with 4 bases left between them. The germline gives CDR1 KGHSH, CDR2 LQKENI. The CDR3 contains 12 residues. CDR3 sequence: CASSPRVETQYF. The CDR3 DNA reads as TGTGCCAGCTCACCACGGGTAGAGACCCAGTACTTC.

This chain links TRBV19 with TRBJ2-7, with D perhaps TRBD2 (5 bases). This CDR3 spans 14 amino acids. Germline V gives CDR1 LNHDA, CDR2 SQIVND (reference sequence). Trimming left V 4 bases short and J 0 bases short, with 10 bases between. CDR3 DNA: TGTGCCAGTAGTAGCCAGGACTTCTCCTACGAGCAGTACTTC. Protein sequence: CASSSQDFSYEQYF.

This clone was recorded once. The chain has TRBV11-2 and TRBJ2-1; 11 positions match TRBD1. CDR1 is SGHAT, CDR2 FQNNGV, per germline. J was trimmed by 0 bases and V by 2 bases; bases with no gene match: 3. CDR3 length equals 17 residues. In DNA form, the CDR3 reads TGTGCCAGCAGCTTAAGGGGGACAGGGGGCTCCTACAATGAGCAGTTCTTC. Residues: CASSLRGTGGSYNEQFF. Filled out from reference TRBV11-2 and TRBJ2-1, the complete variable domain reads EAGVAQSPRYKIIEKRQSVAFWCNPISGHATLYWYQQILGQGPKLLIQFQNNGVVDDSQLPKDRFSAERLKGVDSTLKIQPAKLEDSAVYLCASSLRGTGGSYNEQFFGPGTRLTVL.

A single count supports this clone. V is TRBV28 and J is TRBJ1-1; TRBD1 agrees at 10 bases. Germline V gives CDR1 MDHEN, CDR2 SYDVKM. The ends lost 7 bases at V and 4 bases at J; junction bases unmatched: 6. CDR3 length equals 14 residues. This CDR3 reads CASIHGTGATEAFF. Written as DNA, the CDR3 is TGTGCCAGCATCCACGGGACAGGGGCCACTGAAGCTTTCTTT.

This sequence joins TRBV5-1 and TRBJ1-3; D gene uncertain. The CDR3 sequence is 15 residues long. Trimming cost V 0 bases and J 1 base, with 8 bases left between them. The germline V gene encodes CDR1 SGHRS and CDR2 YFSETQ. DNA for the CDR3: TGCGCCAGCAGCTTGGGAGGGAGGTCTGGAAACACCATATATTTT. It translates to CASSLGGRSGNTIYF.

This chain links TRBV7-9 with TRBJ1-2; possibly TRBD1 for D (6 bases). The CDR3 spans 13 residues. The germline V gene has CDR1 SEHNR and CDR2 FQNEAQ (reference sequence). Trimming took 4 bases from V and 4 from J, leaving 10 bases between them. The CDR3 loop is CASSSTDSYGYTF. DNA of the CDR3: TGTGCCAGCAGCTCGACGGACAGCTATGGCTACACCTTC.

The chain carries TRBV6-1 and TRBJ2-7, with 13 bases fitting TRBD2. This CDR3 contains 16 residues. The germline V gene encodes CDR1 MNHNS and CDR2 SASEGT. The V and J ends lost 4 bases and 5 bases, in that order; junction bases with no gene match: 8. CDR3 protein: CASSAGLAGVGNEQYF. The CDR3, as DNA: TGTGCCAGCAGTGCCGGACTAGCGGGGGTCGGGAACGAGCAGTACTTC.

The chain joins TRBV5-5 to TRBJ2-2; TRBD1 might be the D (6 bases). The V gene lost 3 bases and the J gene lost 0 bases, with 9 bases spanning the gap. Germline V gives CDR1 SGHKS, CDR2 YYEKEE (reference sequence). The CDR3 contains 15 residues. The CDR3 spells CASSSGHPNTGELFF. In nucleotides, the CDR3 is TGTGCCAGCAGCTCGGGACACCCGAACACCGGGGAGCTGTTTTTT.

The chain has TRBV4-2 and TRBJ1-6; a possible D gene is TRBD1 (5 bases). Germline assignment: CDR1 LGHNA and CDR2 YNFKEQ. Trimming removed 3 bases at V and 0 bases at J, with 6 bases between. CDR3 length equals 15 residues. CDR3 sequence (DNA): TGTGCCAGCAGCCACGGGGGCTCCTATAATTCACCCCTCCACTTT. Its protein is CASSHGGSYNSPLHF.

The CDR3 bases are TGTGCCAGTAGTATTGGAGCCTGGACAAACTACGAGCAGTACTTC. Protein product: CASSIGAWTNYEQYF. The chain carries TRBV19 and TRBJ2-7; D may be TRBD1 (5 bases). V was cut by 3 bases and J by 3 bases, with 15 bases left in between. This CDR3 comprises 15 residues. Germline V gives CDR1 LNHDA, CDR2 SQIVND (reference sequence). The full variable domain, rest sourced from reference TRBV19 and TRBJ2-7, is DGGITQSPKYLFRKEGQNVTLSCEQNLNHDAMYWYRQDPGQGLRLIYYSQIVNDFQKGDIAEGYSVSREKKESFPLTVTSAQKNPTAFYLCASSIGAWTNYEQYFGPGTRLTVT.

This clone has just one count. The chain has TRBV29-1 and TRBJ1-2, with D tentatively TRBD1 (5 bases). CDR3 length: 14 amino acids. V was clipped by 2 bases and J by 5 bases, with 15 bases between them. Germline CDR1 reads SQVTM; CDR2 reads ANQGSEA. The CDR3 spells CSVEPWQGGYGYTF. The CDR3 DNA reads as TGCAGCGTTGAACCTTGGCAGGGTGGATATGGCTACACCTTC. Combining the CDR3 with reference TRBV29-1 and TRBJ1-2 gives the whole variable domain SAVISQKPSRDICQRGTSLTIQCQVDSQVTMMFWYRQQPGQSLTLIATANQGSEATYESGFVIDKFPISRPNLTFSTLTVSNMSPEDSSIYLCSVEPWQGGYGYTFGSGTRLTVV.

The chain combines TRBV7-2 with TRBJ1-5, with D perhaps matching TRBD1 (6 bases). The CDR3 extends over 15 amino acids. Per the germline V gene, CDR1 is SGHTA and CDR2 is FQGNSA. V lost 3 bases, J lost 7 bases, and 16 bases lay in between. This chain's CDR3 is CASSFWTGQGQPQHF. CDR3 nucleotides: TGTGCCAGCAGCTTCTGGACGGGACAAGGGCAGCCCCAGCATTTT.